This is a list of T cell receptor beta chains from one sample in a study of OX40 agonist ivuxolimab in advanced cancers. TCRdb's copy holds only in-frame clones and misses some; the assay was immunoSEQ multiplex PCR. The repertoire holds about 72,000 clones, roughly 89% seen once, with about an eighth in the top ten. The source was CD4+ or CD8+ T cells sorted from blood, collected in a trial of the OX40 agonist ivuxolimab. These receptors were taken from an adult with an advanced solid tumor such as melanoma, head and neck, liver or kidney cancer. CDR3s include the opening cysteine and the closing phenylalanine or tryptophan. The D gene is left open where the match is weak. Clone size is shown for a subset of rows, as once, few, many or a class of expanded clone.

V gene	clone size	D gene	J gene	CDR3 protein	CDR3 DNA
TRBV28	.	.	TRBJ2-1	CASTRHGANEQFF	TGTGCCAGCACGCGTCACGGGGCAAATGAGCAGTTCTTC
TRBV5-1	.	.	TRBJ2-2	CASSLARPNTGELFF	TGCGCCAGCAGCTTAGCCAGGCCGAACACCGGGGAGCTGTTTTTT
TRBV19	few	.	TRBJ1-5	CASSIGDILNQPQHF	TGTGCCAGTAGTATTGGGGACATCCTCAATCAGCCCCAGCATTTT
TRBV28	.	.	TRBJ2-1	CATGEGISYNEQFF	TGTGCCACCGGTGAAGGGATCTCCTACAATGAGCAGTTCTTC
TRBV18	.	.	TRBJ1-5	CASSPKPQTGTGNQPQHF	TGTGCCAGCTCACCAAAACCCCAGACGGGGACGGGCAATCAGCCCCAGCATTTT
TRBV5-1	.	.	TRBJ1-6	CASSLGGGSPLHF	TGCGCCAGCAGCTTGGGGGGAGGTTCACCCCTCCACTTT
TRBV27	.	.	TRBJ2-2	CASSLGRPGELFF	TGTGCCAGCAGTTTAGGGCGACCCGGGGAGCTGTTTTTT
TRBV2	.	.	TRBJ2-2	CASSVLGGPGGELFF	TGTGCCAGCAGTGTTCTCGGGGGCCCAGGCGGGGAGCTGTTTTTT
TRBV5-1	once	TRBD2	TRBJ2-3	CASSLGPPGAGGTQKYF	TGCGCCAGCAGCTTGGGTCCCCCCGGGGCGGGAGGCACCCAGAAGTATTTT
TRBV18	once	.	TRBJ2-1	CASSPPGDLRVFF	TGTGCCAGCTCACCCCCTGGAGACCTGAGGGTGTTCTTC
TRBV5-1	.	.	TRBJ1-2	CASSGTSPGYGYTF	TGCGCCAGCAGCGGGACCTCCCCGGGATATGGCTACACCTTC
TRBV9	.	.	TRBJ1-2	CASSPRSQFQYGYTF	TGTGCCAGCAGCCCTAGAAGCCAGTTTCAGTACGGCTACACCTTC
TRBV29-1	once	.	TRBJ2-4	CSVEIQGAKNIQYF	TGCAGCGTTGAAATACAGGGCGCCAAAAACATTCAGTACTTC
TRBV5-8	.	TRBD1	TRBJ1-5	CASSLGDRGEQPQHF	TGTGCCAGCAGCTTGGGGGACAGGGGGGAACAGCCCCAGCATTTT
TRBV28	few	TRBD1	TRBJ2-7	CASRPRQGRKYEQYF	TGTGCCAGCAGACCTAGACAGGGCAGGAAATACGAGCAGTACTTC
TRBV28	.	.	TRBJ2-7	CASRGGGGVNEQYF	TGTGCCAGCAGGGGGGGAGGGGGAGTCAACGAGCAGTACTTC
TRBV29-1	.	TRBD1	TRBJ2-2	CSVRTGRGGELFF	TGCAGCGTCCGGACAGGCCGAGGCGGGGAGCTGTTTTTT
TRBV2	.	.	TRBJ2-7	CASWDIAYEQYF	TGTGCCAGCTGGGACATAGCCTACGAGCAGTACTTC
TRBV9	.	.	TRBJ2-3	CASSPDPSTDTQYF	TGTGCCAGCAGCCCGGACCCCAGCACAGATACGCAGTATTTT
TRBV25-1	.	.	TRBJ2-3	CASSLPGAIYTQYF	TGTGCCAGCAGTTTGCCGGGGGCTATTTATACGCAGTATTTT
TRBV7-9	.	.	TRBJ2-2	CASQKSGIGDTGELFF	TGTGCCAGCCAGAAGTCGGGGATAGGGGACACCGGGGAGCTGTTTTTT
TRBV11-2	.	.	TRBJ2-7	CASSPAASVYEQYF	TGTGCCAGCAGCCCCGCCGCAAGCGTCTACGAGCAGTACTTC
TRBV7-9	medium-sized	.	TRBJ1-1	CASSDIAGFTEAFF	TGTGCCAGCAGCGACATAGCAGGGTTCACTGAAGCTTTCTTT
TRBV5-6	.	TRBD1	TRBJ1-2	CASRSGTVYGYTF	TGTGCCAGCAGGTCCGGGACAGTTTATGGCTACACCTTC
TRBV27	.	.	TRBJ2-4	CASSYTGPTKNIQYF	TGTGCCAGCAGTTATACCGGACCAACCAAAAACATTCAGTACTTC
TRBV21-1	.	.	TRBJ2-3	CASRPRDRAVDTQYF	TGTGCCAGCAGGCCACGGGACAGGGCGGTAGATACGCAGTATTTT
TRBV4-1	.	.	TRBJ2-3	CASSQEWTDTQYF	TGCGCCAGCAGCCAAGAATGGACAGATACGCAGTATTTT
TRBV5-4	.	TRBD1	TRBJ2-3	CASGTRDRVSDTQYF	TGTGCCAGCGGGACCCGGGACAGGGTTAGTGATACGCAGTATTTT
TRBV6-6	.	.	TRBJ2-6	CASRGPLLGANVLTF	TGTGCCAGCCGGGGTCCGCTTCTCGGGGCCAACGTCCTGACTTTC
TRBV9	.	TRBD1	TRBJ1-1	CASRNTGGTEAFF	TGTGCCAGCAGGAATACAGGGGGCACTGAAGCTTTCTTT
TRBV15	.	.	TRBJ1-5	CATSRGREGQPQHF	TGTGCCACCAGCAGAGGGAGGGAAGGTCAGCCCCAGCATTTT
TRBV28	.	TRBD1	TRBJ2-7	CASSLGTGVEYEQYF	TGTGCCAGCAGTTTGGGGACAGGGGTTGAGTACGAGCAGTACTTC
TRBV5-1	.	.	TRBJ2-6	CASSLSSGANVLTF	TGCGCCAGCAGCTTGAGCTCTGGGGCCAACGTCCTGACTTTC